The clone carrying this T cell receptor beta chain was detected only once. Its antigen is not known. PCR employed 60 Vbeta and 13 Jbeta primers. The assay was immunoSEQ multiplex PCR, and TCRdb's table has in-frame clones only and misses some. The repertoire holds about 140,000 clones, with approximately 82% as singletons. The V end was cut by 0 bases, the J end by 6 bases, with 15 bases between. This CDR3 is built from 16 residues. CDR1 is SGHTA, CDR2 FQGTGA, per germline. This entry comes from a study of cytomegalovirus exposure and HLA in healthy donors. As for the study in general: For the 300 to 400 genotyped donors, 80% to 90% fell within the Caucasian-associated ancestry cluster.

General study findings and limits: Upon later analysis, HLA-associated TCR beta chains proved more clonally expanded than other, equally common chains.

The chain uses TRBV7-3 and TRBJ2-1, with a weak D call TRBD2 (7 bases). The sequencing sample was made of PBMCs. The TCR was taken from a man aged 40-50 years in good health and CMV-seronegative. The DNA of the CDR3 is TGTGCCAGCAGCTTAACGGGGGGGGCGGGGGTCAATGAGCAGTTCTTC. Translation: CASSLTGGAGVNEQFF.